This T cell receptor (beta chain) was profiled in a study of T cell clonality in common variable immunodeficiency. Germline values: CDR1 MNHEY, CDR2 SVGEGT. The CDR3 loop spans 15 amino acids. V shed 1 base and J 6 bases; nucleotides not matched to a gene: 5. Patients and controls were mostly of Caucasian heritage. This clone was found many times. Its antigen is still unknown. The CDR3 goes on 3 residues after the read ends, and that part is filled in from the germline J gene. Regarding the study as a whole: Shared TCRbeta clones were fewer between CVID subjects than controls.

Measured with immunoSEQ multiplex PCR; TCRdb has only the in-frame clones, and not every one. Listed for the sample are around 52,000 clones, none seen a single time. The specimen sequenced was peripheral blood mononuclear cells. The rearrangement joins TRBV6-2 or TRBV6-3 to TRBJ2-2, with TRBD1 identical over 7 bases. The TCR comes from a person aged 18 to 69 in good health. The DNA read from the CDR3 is TGTGCCAGCAGTTACTTGAGGACAGGCCCCGGGGAG. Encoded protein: CASSYLRTGPGE. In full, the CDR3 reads CASSYLRTGPGELFF.